What follows are 15 T cell receptor beta chains derived from one specimen sequenced in a study of T cells in tumors after PD-1 blockade. This table comes from immunoSEQ multiplex PCR, and its TCRdb copy is limited to in-frame clones, with some not included. The sample consists of about 4,900 clones, 60% to 75% of them appearing once. Sequencing used tumor tissue, obtained before anti-PD-1 treatment. Receptors originate from a human donor with cutaneous squamous cell carcinoma.

A single count supports this clone. V usage is TRBV19 and J usage is TRBJ2-2, with unresolved D. V was clipped by 6 bases and J by 5 bases, with 19 bases between them. Per germline, CDR1 LNHDA and CDR2 SQIVND (reference sequence). The CDR3 extends over 16 amino acids. The CDR3 DNA reads TGTGCCAGTAGAGGGCCGTGGGCCGTGGAGACCGGGGAGCTGTTTTTT. Translation gives CASRGPWAVETGELFF.

The gene calls are TRBV20-1 and TRBJ2-7, with TRBD1 as a possible D gene (6 bases). V was clipped by 7 bases and J by 5 bases, with 21 bases between them. The length of the CDR3 is 14 residues. In germline, CDR1 is DFQATT, CDR2 SNEGSKA (reference sequence). CDR3 protein: CSVSGLGHRNEQYF. The CDR3 coding sequence is TGCAGTGTTAGTGGATTGGGACATCGAAACGAGCAGTACTTC.

V gene TRBV28 combines with J gene TRBJ1-5, with 9 bases fitting TRBD1. The V and J ends lost 10 bases and 7 bases, in that order; junction bases with no gene match: 8. The CDR3 is 13 residues long. CDR1 is MDHEN, CDR2 SYDVKM, per germline. In DNA form, the CDR3 reads TGTGCCACGCAGGGACAGGGAGGGCAGCCCCAGCATTTT. This translates into CATQGQGGQPQHF.

V usage is TRBV20-1 and J usage is TRBJ1-5; no clear D gene. CDR3 size: 18 residues. The germline gives CDR1 DFQATT, CDR2 SNEGSKA (reference sequence). V lost 3 bases to trimming and J lost 2 bases, with 23 bases between them. The chain's CDR3 is CSASPPPGTPGGNQPQHF. In DNA, the CDR3 is TGCAGTGCTAGTCCCCCCCCAGGTACCCCTGGAGGCAATCAGCCCCAGCATTTT.

The chain employs TRBV7-8 and TRBJ2-2; no reliable D call. The V gene's germline CDR1 is SGHVS and CDR2 FQNEAQ. V was clipped by 1 base and J by 2 bases, with 8 bases between them. The CDR3 loop spans 15 amino acids. DNA for the CDR3: TGTGCCAGCAGCTTAGTGTTGGATAACACCGGGGAGCTGTTTTTT. It encodes CASSLVLDNTGELFF.

The rearrangement joins TRBV2 to TRBJ2-1; 15 positions agree with TRBD2. Germline CDR1 is SNHLY and CDR2 is FYNNEI. Trimming removed 6 bases from V and 0 bases from J; junction bases left unmatched: 3. The CDR3 covers 17 residues. In DNA form, the CDR3 reads TGTGCCAGCAGCCCGGGACTAGCGGGGGGCTCCTACAATGAGCAGTTCTTC. Residues: CASSPGLAGGSYNEQFF.

This chain uses TRBV6-5 with TRBJ1-3; 8 nucleotides line up with TRBD1. Germline CDR1 is MNHEY and CDR2 is SVGAGI. J gave up 0 bases and V 6 bases, and 1 base lay outside the gene matches. This CDR3 is built from 14 residues. The CDR3 loop reads CASSGTGSGNTIYF. Written as DNA, the CDR3 is TGTGCCAGCAGCGGGACAGGCTCTGGAAACACCATATATTTT.

The sample holds a few counts of this clone. V and J are TRBV6-6 and TRBJ1-5; unclear D gene. The V gene lost 4 bases and the J gene lost 6 bases, with 10 bases spanning the gap. The CDR3 consists of 13 residues. CDR1 MNHNY and CDR2 SVGAGI come from the germline V gene (reference sequence). CDR3 in DNA: TGTGCCAGCAGTTTGGCGGGCAGTCAGCCCCAGCATTTT. Translation: CASSLAGSQPQHF.

This clone was counted a few times. This sequence joins TRBV27 and TRBJ2-7; perhaps D is TRBD1 or TRBD2 (5 bases each). This CDR3 is 14 amino acids long. Between the trimmed V and J ends, which lost 2 bases and 4 bases, there was a span of 12 bases. The germline CDR1 and CDR2 sequences are MNHEY and SMNVEV (reference sequence). CDR3 DNA: TGTGCCAGCAGTTTAGATGGGGGAAGGTACGAGCAGTACTTC. It specifies CASSLDGGRYEQYF.

This clone was recorded a few times. The rearrangement links TRBV6-6 to TRBJ1-1; possible D gene TRBD1, 6 bases. V dropped 7 bases and J dropped 1 base, with 16 bases sitting between them. The CDR3 spans 15 residues. From germline, CDR1 is MNHNY and CDR2 SVGAGI (reference sequence). The CDR3 loop is CASTKTGTSNTEAFF. DNA of the CDR3: TGTGCCAGCACCAAAACCGGGACATCGAACACTGAAGCTTTCTTT.

The J gene is TRBJ2-6, the V gene TRBV7-9, with a tentative D call TRBD2 (6 bases). This CDR3 is 18 amino acids long. V gave up 5 bases and J gave up 0 bases, with 17 bases separating them. Germline assignment: CDR1 SEHNR and CDR2 FQNEAQ (reference sequence). The CDR3 is CASSPGGTFSSGANVLTF. CDR3 nucleotides: TGTGCCAGCAGCCCTGGGGGGACTTTCAGCTCTGGGGCCAACGTCCTGACTTTC.

This chain uses TRBV5-1 with TRBJ2-5; TRBD1 might be the D (5 bases). Germline assignment: CDR1 SGHRS and CDR2 YFSETQ. The CDR3 is made up of 13 amino acids. V lost 1 base and J 2 bases, leaving 6 bases between the germline ends. The CDR3 is CASSLKGQETQYF. CDR3 bases: TGCGCCAGCAGCTTGAAGGGGCAAGAGACCCAGTACTTC. Full variable domain (remainder filled in from reference TRBV5-1 and TRBJ2-5): KAGVTQTPRYLIKTRGQQVTLSCSPISGHRSVSWYQQTPGQGLQFLFEYFSETQRNKGNFPGRFSGRQFSNSRSEMNVSTLELGDSALYLCASSLKGQETQYFGPGTRLLVL.

This clone is labeled large. The chain combines TRBV10-1 with TRBJ2-1, with TRBD2 identical over 9 bases. CDR1 WNHNN and CDR2 SYGVQD come from the germline V gene (reference sequence). V shed 2 bases, J shed 10 bases, and the junction held 0 bases outside the gene matches. The CDR3 covers 12 residues. The DNA of the CDR3 is TGCGCCAGCAGTGAGCTAGCGGGAGAGCAGTTCTTC. Encoded protein: CASSELAGEQFF.

The rearrangement uses TRBV25-1 and TRBJ2-7, with D unresolved. Germline CDR1 and CDR2: MGHDK and SYGVNS. The CDR3 spans 13 residues. Trimming pared 7 bases from V and 0 bases from J, leaving 10 bases between. The CDR3 DNA reads TGTGCCAGCACCAGCACGGTCTCCTACGAGCAGTACTTC. It is translated as CASTSTVSYEQYF.

This clone was recorded only once. The V call is TRBV6-1, the J call TRBJ2-7, with 10 bases matching TRBD2. Germline V gives CDR1 MNHNS, CDR2 SASEGT. The V segment lost 1 base and the J segment 5 bases; nucleotides outside the gene matches: 5. The CDR3 loop spans 15 amino acids. The CDR3 spells CASSEVAGGTDEQYF. The CDR3 coding sequence is TGTGCCAGCAGTGAAGTAGCGGGGGGCACCGACGAGCAGTACTTC.